This T cell receptor (beta chain) was recorded in a study of cytomegalovirus exposure and HLA in healthy donors. PCR amplification relied on 60 Vbeta primers (plus 13 Jbeta primers). Sequencing was performed with immunoSEQ multiplex PCR; in TCRdb, only in-frame clones are kept and a portion is missing. The repertoire includes roughly 150,000 clones, 60% to 85% of them detected once, and about 7% sits in the top ten. The CDR3 is made up of 16 amino acids. J lost 3 bases, V lost 2 bases, and 7 bases had no gene match. CDR1 MNHEY and CDR2 SMNVEV come from the germline V gene (reference sequence). The sample consisted of PBMCs. The chain combines TRBV27 with TRBJ2-3; 8 bases line up with TRBD2. The TCR sequence derives from a man aged 30-40 years in good health and CMV-seronegative. DNA for the CDR3: TGTGCCAGCAGTTTAGACGGGAGGGCCTGGACAGATACGCAGTATTTT. Its protein is CASSLDGRAWTDTQYF.